This TCR beta chain was observed in a study of vaccination and CD4 T cells after COVID-19. General study points: Convalescent patients had a median roughly 86% of post-vaccine SARS-CoV-2-reactive clones that were detected only after vaccination, not before it.

Sequencing of cultured CD4+ T cell DNA used the Oncomine TCR Beta short-read assay. Cultured CD4+ T cells yielded the extracted genomic DNA. TCRdb passed the PCR reads through MiXCR, listing each CDR3 protein once. The repertoire holds about 12,000 distinct CDR3 sequences, with approximately 43% as singletons. The CDR3 spans 14 residues. The V segment lost 6 bases and the J segment 2 bases; nucleotides outside the gene matches: 6. Treatment indicated: approximately nine-day PBMC culture with coronavirus spike peptide pools or control peptides (ViraFEST assay). Approximately 1.8 million PBMCs were grown per well alongside roughly 9 IU/ml IL-2 and about 9.5 ug/ml peptide pools. A word on this clonotype: The antigen remains unidentified.

The rearrangement uses TRBV12-3 or TRBV12-4 and TRBJ1-2; 7 positions agree with TRBD1. Material for sequencing was CD4+ T cells from blood, cultured in vitro. The TCR sequence derives from a human donor who had recovered from COVID-19. CDR3 residues: CASRWRDRNYGYTF. CDR3 coding DNA: TGTGCCAGCAGGTGGAGGGACAGAAACTATGGCTACACCTTC.